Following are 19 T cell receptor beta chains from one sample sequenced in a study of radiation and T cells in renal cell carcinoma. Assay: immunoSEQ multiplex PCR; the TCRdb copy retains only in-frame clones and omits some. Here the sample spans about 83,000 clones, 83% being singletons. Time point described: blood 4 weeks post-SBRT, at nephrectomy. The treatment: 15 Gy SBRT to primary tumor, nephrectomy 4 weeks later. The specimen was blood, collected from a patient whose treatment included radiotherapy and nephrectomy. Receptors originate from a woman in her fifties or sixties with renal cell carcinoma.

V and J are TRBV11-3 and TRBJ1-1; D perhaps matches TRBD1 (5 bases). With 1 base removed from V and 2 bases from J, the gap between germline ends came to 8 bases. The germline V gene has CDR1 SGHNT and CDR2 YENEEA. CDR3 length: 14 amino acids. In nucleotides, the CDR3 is TGTGCCAGCAGCTTAGGGGGACTTAACACTGAAGCTTTCTTT. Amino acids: CASSLGGLNTEAFF.

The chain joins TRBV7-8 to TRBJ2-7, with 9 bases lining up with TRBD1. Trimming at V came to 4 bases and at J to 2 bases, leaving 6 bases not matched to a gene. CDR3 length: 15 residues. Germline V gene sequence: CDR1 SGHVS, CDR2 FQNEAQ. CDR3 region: CASSSTGTGPYEQYF. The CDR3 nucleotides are TGTGCCAGCAGCTCAACCGGGACAGGGCCCTACGAGCAGTACTTC.

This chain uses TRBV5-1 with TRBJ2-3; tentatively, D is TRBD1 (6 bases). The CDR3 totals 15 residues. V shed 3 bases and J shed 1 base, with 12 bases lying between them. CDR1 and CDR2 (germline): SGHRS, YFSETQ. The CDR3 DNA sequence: TGCGCCAGCAGCTACCAGGGGCTTCGCACAGATACGCAGTATTTT. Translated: CASSYQGLRTDTQYF. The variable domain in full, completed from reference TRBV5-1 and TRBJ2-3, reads KAGVTQTPRYLIKTRGQQVTLSCSPISGHRSVSWYQQTPGQGLQFLFEYFSETQRNKGNFPGRFSGRQFSNSRSEMNVSTLELGDSALYLCASSYQGLRTDTQYFGPGTRLTVL.

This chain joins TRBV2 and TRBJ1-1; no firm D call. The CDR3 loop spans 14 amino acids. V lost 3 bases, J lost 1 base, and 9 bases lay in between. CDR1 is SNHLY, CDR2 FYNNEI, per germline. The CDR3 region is CASSDPTWNTEAFF. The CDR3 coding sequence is TGTGCCAGCAGTGATCCGACTTGGAACACTGAAGCTTTCTTT.

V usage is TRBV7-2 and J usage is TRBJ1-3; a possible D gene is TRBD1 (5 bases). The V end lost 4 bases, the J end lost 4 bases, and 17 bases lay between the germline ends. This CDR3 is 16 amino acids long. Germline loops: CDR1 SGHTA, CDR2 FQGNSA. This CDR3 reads CASSYMQGDSGNTIYF. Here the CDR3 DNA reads TGTGCCAGCAGCTACATGCAGGGAGACTCCGGAAACACCATATATTTT. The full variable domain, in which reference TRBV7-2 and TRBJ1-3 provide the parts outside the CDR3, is GAGVSQSPSNKVTEKGKDVELRCDPISGHTALYWYRQSLGQGLEFLIYFQGNSAPDKSGLPSDRFSAERTGGSVSTLTIQRTQQEDSAVYLCASSYMQGDSGNTIYFGEGSWLTVV.

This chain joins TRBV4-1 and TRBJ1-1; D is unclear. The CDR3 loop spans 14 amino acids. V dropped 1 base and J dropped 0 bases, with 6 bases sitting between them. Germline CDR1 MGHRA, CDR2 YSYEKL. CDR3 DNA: TGCGCCAGCAGCCAAGTTCAGTTGAACACTGAAGCTTTCTTT. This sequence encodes CASSQVQLNTEAFF.

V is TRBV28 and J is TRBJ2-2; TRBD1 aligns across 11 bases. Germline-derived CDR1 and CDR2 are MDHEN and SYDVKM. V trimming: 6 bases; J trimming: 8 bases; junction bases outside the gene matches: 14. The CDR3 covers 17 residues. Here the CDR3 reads CASSIWTGGALSGELFF. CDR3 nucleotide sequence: TGTGCCAGCAGCATCTGGACAGGGGGCGCTTTAAGTGGGGAGCTGTTTTTT.

CDR3 in amino acids: CASNSGQAYNSPLHF. Here the CDR3 DNA reads TGTGCCAGCAATTCCGGACAGGCCTATAATTCACCCCTCCACTTT. The rearrangement joins TRBV28 to TRBJ1-6; 7 nucleotides match TRBD1. This CDR3 is 15 amino acids long. J gave up 2 bases and V 7 bases, and 5 bases lay outside the gene matches. CDR1 MDHEN and CDR2 SYDVKM come from the germline V gene.

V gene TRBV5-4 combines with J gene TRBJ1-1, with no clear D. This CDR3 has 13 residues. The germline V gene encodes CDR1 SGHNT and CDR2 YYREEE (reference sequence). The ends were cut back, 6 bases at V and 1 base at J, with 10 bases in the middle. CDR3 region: CASKDGWNTEAFF. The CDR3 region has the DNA TGTGCCAGCAAGGACGGATGGAACACTGAAGCTTTCTTT.

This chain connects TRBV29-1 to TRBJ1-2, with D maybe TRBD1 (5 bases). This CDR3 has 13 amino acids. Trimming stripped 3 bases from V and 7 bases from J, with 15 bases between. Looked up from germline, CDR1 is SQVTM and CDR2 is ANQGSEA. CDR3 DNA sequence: TGCAGCGTTGATGGGCAGGGATCTGGTGGCTACACCTTC. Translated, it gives CSVDGQGSGGYTF.

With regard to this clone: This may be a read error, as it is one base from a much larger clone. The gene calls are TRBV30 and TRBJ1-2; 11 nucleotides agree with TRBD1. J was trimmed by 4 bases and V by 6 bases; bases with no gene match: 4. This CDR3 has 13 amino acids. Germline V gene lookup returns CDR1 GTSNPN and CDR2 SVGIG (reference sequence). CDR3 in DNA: TGTGCCTGCCGGGACAGGGGGTTCTATGGCTACACCTTC. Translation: CACRDRGFYGYTF.

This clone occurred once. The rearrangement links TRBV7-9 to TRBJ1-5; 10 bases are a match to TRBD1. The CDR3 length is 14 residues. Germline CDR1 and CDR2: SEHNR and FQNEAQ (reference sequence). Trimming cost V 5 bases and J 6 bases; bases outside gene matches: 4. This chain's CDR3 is CASSPGTGAQPQHF. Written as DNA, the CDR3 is TGTGCCAGCAGCCCAGGGACAGGGGCTCAGCCCCAGCATTTT.

This chain's CDR3 is CASSSFRALAGEDTQYF. DNA for the CDR3: TGTGCCAGCAGCTCTTTTAGGGCTTTGGCGGGAGAAGATACGCAGTATTTT. The rearrangement links TRBV7-9 to TRBJ2-3; 7 positions match TRBD2. The CDR3 loop spans 17 amino acids. Trimming cost V 4 bases and J 5 bases; bases outside gene matches: 15. Germline CDR1 and CDR2: SEHNR and FQNEAQ (reference sequence).

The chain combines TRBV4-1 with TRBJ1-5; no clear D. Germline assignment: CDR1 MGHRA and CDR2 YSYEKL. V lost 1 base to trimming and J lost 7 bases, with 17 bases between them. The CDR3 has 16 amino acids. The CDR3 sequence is CASSQVTGDLKQPQHF. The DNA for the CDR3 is TGCGCCAGCAGCCAAGTTACCGGGGATCTGAAACAGCCCCAGCATTTT.

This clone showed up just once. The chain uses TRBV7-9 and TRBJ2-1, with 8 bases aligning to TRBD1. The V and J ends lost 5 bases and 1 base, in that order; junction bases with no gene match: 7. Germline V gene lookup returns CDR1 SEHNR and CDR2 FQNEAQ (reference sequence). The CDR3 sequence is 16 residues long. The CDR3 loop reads CASSLTGAPSYNEQFF. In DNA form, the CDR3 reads TGTGCCAGCAGCCTGACAGGGGCTCCATCCTACAATGAGCAGTTCTTC.

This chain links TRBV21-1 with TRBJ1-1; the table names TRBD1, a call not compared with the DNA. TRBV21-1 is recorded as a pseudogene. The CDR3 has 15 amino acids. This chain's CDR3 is CASSKVAPLNTEAFF. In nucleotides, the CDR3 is TGTGCCAGCAGCAAAGTGGCACCCTTGAACACTGAAGCTTTCTTT.

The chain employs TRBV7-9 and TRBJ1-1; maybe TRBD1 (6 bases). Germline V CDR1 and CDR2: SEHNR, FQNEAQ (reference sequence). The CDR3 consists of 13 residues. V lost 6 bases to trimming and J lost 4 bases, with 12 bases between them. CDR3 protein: CASRQGSGTEAFF. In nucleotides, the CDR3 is TGTGCCAGCAGGCAGGGGTCGGGCACTGAAGCTTTCTTT.

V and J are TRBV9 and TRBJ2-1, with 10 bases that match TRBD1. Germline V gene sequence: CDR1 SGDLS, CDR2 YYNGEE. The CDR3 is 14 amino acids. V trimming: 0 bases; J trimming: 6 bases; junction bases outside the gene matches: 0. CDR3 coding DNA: TGTGCCAGCAGCGTAGGGACAGGGGGCAATGAGCAGTTCTTC. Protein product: CASSVGTGGNEQFF.

The CDR3 coding sequence is TGTGCCAGCACCCCTAACAGGGGTGAGCAGTTCTTC. Its protein product is CASTPNRGEQFF. The chain is built from TRBV11-2 and TRBJ2-1, with 7 nucleotides matching TRBD1. CDR3 length equals 12 residues. V was pared by 7 bases and J by 9 bases, with 6 bases of the junction left unmatched. Germline V gene data show CDR1 as SGHAT and CDR2 as FQNNGV.